This T cell receptor beta chain was profiled in a study of blood T cell repertoires in COVID-19. Study-level information: T cells, B-cell-depleted T cells, or PBMCs provided the cDNA or gDNA that served as material.

Sequencing was performed with immunoSEQ multiplex PCR; in TCRdb, only in-frame clones are kept and a portion is missing. The data show a few hundred thousand clones, 65% to 85% seen once. Germline V CDR1 and CDR2: SGDLS, YYNGEE. The CDR3 sequence is 14 residues long. Trimming stripped 0 bases from V and 4 bases from J, with 8 bases between. The J gene is TRBJ2-1, the V gene TRBV9; unclear D gene. This clonotype was obtained from a woman between 35 and 50 years old who had recovered from COVID-19. The material sequenced was PBMCs or T cells enriched from blood (not recorded which). The CDR3 bases are TGTGCCAGCAGCGTAGATTCGCGGTACAATGAGCAGTTCTTC. The encoded protein is CASSVDSRYNEQFF. Full variable domain (missing parts from reference TRBV9 and TRBJ2-1): DSGVTQTPKHLITATGQRVTLRCSPRSGDLSVYWYQQSLDQGLQFLIQYYNGEERAKGNILERFSAQQFPDLHSELNLSSLELGDSALYFCASSVDSRYNEQFFGPGTRLTVL.